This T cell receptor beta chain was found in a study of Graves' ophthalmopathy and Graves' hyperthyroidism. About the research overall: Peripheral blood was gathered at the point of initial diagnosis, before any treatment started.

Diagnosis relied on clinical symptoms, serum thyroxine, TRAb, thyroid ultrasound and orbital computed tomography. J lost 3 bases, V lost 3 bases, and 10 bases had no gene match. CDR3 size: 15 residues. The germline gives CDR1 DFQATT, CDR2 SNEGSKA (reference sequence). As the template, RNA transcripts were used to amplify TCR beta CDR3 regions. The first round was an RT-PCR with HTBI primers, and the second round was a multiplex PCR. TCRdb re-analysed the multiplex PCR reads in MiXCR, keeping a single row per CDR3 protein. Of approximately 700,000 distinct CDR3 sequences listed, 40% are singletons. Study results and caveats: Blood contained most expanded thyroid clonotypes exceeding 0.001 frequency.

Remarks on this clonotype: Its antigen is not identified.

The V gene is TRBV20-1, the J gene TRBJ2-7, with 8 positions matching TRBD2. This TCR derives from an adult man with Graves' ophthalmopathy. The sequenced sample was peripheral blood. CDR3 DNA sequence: TGCAGTGCTAGTCCCTCGACTAGCGTCTTCTACGAGCAGTACTTC. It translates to CSASPSTSVFYEQYF.